This T cell receptor (beta chain) was recovered during a study of monozygotic twins with inflammatory bowel disease. The germline V gene encodes CDR1 MNHEY and CDR2 SMNVEV (reference sequence). The CDR3 runs 14 residues. Study findings and constraints: Different subtypes (of T cells) could not be told apart from one another.

Samples each yielded cDNA through eight separate reactions. Template switching appended UMIs that held a 6-nucleotide sample barcode. TCRdb reprocessed the 5' RACE reads and reports one entry per CDR3 protein, with no DNA. This repertoire includes roughly 330,000 distinct CDR3 sequences. To note about this clonotype: Its antigen remains unidentified.

The sequenced sample was blood. The rearrangement joins TRBV27 to TRBJ1-3; as DNA is missing, the TRBD1 call by TCRdb cannot be tested. This TCR came from a human donor with ulcerative colitis or Crohn's disease, or a healthy co-twin of an affected twin (not recorded which). The CDR3 sequence: CASSSGFGGNTIYF.